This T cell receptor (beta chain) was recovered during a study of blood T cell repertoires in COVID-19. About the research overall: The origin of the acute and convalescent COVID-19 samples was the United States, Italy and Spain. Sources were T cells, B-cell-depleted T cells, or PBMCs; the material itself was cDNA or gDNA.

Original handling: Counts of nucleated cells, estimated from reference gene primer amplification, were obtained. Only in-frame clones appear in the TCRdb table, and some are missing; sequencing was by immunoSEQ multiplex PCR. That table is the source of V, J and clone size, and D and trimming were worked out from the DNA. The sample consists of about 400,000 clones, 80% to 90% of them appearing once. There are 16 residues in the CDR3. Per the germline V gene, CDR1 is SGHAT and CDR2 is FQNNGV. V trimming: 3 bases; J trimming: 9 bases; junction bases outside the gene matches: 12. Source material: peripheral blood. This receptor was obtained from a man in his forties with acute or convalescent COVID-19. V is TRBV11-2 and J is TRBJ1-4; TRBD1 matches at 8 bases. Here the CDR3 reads CASSFYGRQGRQKLFF. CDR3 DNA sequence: TGTGCCAGCAGCTTTTACGGGCGACAGGGGAGGCAAAAACTGTTTTTT.